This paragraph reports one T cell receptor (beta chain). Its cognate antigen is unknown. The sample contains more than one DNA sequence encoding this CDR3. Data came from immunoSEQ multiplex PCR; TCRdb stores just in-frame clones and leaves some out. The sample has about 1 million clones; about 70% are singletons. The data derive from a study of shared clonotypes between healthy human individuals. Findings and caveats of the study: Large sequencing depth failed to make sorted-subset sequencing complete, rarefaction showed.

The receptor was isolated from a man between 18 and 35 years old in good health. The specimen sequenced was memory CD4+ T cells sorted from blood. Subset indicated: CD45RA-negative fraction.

As DNA, the CDR3 is TGTGCCTCGGGGAGTTACAATGAGCAGTTCTTC. It encodes CASGSYNEQFF. The V gene is TRBV30, the J gene TRBJ2-1, with a possible D match to TRBD2 (5 bases). CDR3 length equals 11 residues. Trimming cost V 7 bases and J 4 bases, with 8 bases left between them. Germline CDR1 is GTSNPN and CDR2 is SVGIG (reference sequence).